This TCR beta chain was captured in a study of graft-versus-host responses after intestinal transplantation. Study information: Grafts were multivisceral, liver-intestinal, or isolated intestinal. The study gave all recipients anti-thymocyte globulin induction, then tacrolimus and steroids for roughly 3 years.

The table lists this clone with a count of one. The antigen is undetermined. Study conclusions and caveats: Some GvH clones were seen earlier in gut or blood, suggesting intestinal origin.

Per germline, CDR1 MNHEY and CDR2 SVGAGI. The CDR3 is 13 residues long. V was pared by 6 bases and J by 8 bases, with 14 bases between. Libraries were prepared by immunoSEQ multiplex PCR; TCRdb keeps only in-frame clonotypes and omits some of them. The sample lists some 87,000 clones; about 93% were seen once. The rearrangement joins TRBV6-5 to TRBJ2-4; D ambiguous. The sample here was unstimulated CD8+ T cells sorted from spleen or lymph node cells, taken before transplant. The receptor was isolated from a human donor who was the organ donor for an intestinal transplant. The CDR3 sequence is CASSADMSDIQYF. The CDR3 DNA follows: TGTGCCAGCAGCGCCGACATGTCAGACATTCAGTACTTC.